Below, 2 T cell receptor beta chains from the same sample are listed, as sequenced in a study of shared clonotypes between healthy human individuals. Repertoires were generated with immunoSEQ multiplex PCR, while TCRdb's copy carries only in-frame clones and drops some. The sample records more than 2 million clones, around 95% being singletons. The source material was naive CD4+ T cells sorted from blood. This sample's subset: CD45RA+ positively selected. Every receptor here comes from a man aged 18 to 29 in good health.

The V and J genes are TRBV4-1 and TRBJ1-2; the match to TRBD1 covers 7 bases. V lost 1 base to trimming and J lost 6 bases; unmatched junction nucleotides: 8. Germline CDR1 is MGHRA and CDR2 is YSYEKL. CDR3 length equals 15 residues. CDR3 in amino acids: CASSQVEQGVNGYTF. CDR3 bases: TGCGCCAGCAGCCAAGTAGAGCAGGGGGTGAATGGCTACACCTTC.

The genes are TRBV7-9 and TRBJ2-7; no clear D gene. The germline V gene encodes CDR1 SEHNR and CDR2 FQNEAQ (reference sequence). V was trimmed by 5 bases and J by 6 bases, leaving 11 bases between them. The CDR3 totals 12 residues. In DNA, the CDR3 is TGTGCCAGCAGCCCGTTTGTCACCGAGCAGTACTTC. It codes for CASSPFVTEQYF.